The 26 T cell receptor beta chains below were found in one sample sequenced in a study of cytomegalovirus exposure and HLA in healthy donors. Assay used: immunoSEQ multiplex PCR; TCRdb lists only in-frame clones, some missing. Of roughly 310,000 clones in the sample, roughly 86% are singletons; the top ten hold around 0.96%. The sample taken for sequencing was PBMCs. Receptor source: a young man in good health and CMV-seronegative.

This rearrangement joins TRBV4-1 to TRBJ2-7; 11 bases align to TRBD2. The CDR3 has 14 residues. Germline V lookup: CDR1 MGHRA, CDR2 YSYEKL. J gave up 6 bases and V 4 bases, and 5 bases lay outside the gene matches. This CDR3 reads CASSLFGTSGEQYF. The CDR3 DNA sequence: TGCGCCAGCAGCCTTTTCGGGACTAGCGGCGAGCAGTACTTC.

V gene TRBV11-2 combines with J gene TRBJ1-1, with D possibly matching TRBD1 (5 bases). The CDR3 length is 13 residues. The germline CDR1 and CDR2 sequences are SGHAT and FQNNGV. Trimming removed 5 bases at V and 1 base at J, with 8 bases between. Here the CDR3 DNA reads TGTGCCAGCAGCACTACAGGGAACACTGAAGCTTTCTTT. Its protein product is CASSTTGNTEAFF.

The chain combines TRBV5-1 with TRBJ2-7; TRBD2 is a possible D gene (5 bases). CDR1 and CDR2 from the germline V gene are SGHRS and YFSETQ. V gave up 0 bases and J gave up 4 bases, with 11 bases separating them. The CDR3 spans 14 residues. CDR3 DNA: TGCGCCAGCAGCTTGGGTGTCGGGGAATACGAGCAGTACTTC. Its translation: CASSLGVGEYEQYF. Using reference TRBV5-1 and TRBJ2-7 for the parts outside the CDR3, the full variable domain is KAGVTQTPRYLIKTRGQQVTLSCSPISGHRSVSWYQQTPGQGLQFLFEYFSETQRNKGNFPGRFSGRQFSNSRSEMNVSTLELGDSALYLCASSLGVGEYEQYFGPGTRLTVT.

The CDR3 sequence: CASSWGQGSGELFF. CDR3 DNA: TGTGCCAGCAGCTGGGGACAGGGCAGCGGGGAGCTGTTTTTT. The chain links TRBV7-2 to TRBJ2-2; TRBD1 agrees at 9 bases. The germline CDR1 and CDR2 sequences are SGHTA and FQGNSA. With 4 bases clipped from V and 7 bases from J, the junction kept 4 bases outside the gene matches. The CDR3 spans 14 residues.

The chain has TRBV12-5 and TRBJ1-4, with TRBD1 identical over 7 bases. Per germline, CDR1 LGHNT and CDR2 FRNRAP. The CDR3 totals 14 residues. With 3 bases clipped from V and 5 bases from J, the junction kept 3 bases outside the gene matches. The CDR3 is CASGFGDRNEKLFF. CDR3 bases: TGTGCTAGTGGTTTCGGGGACAGAAATGAAAAACTGTTTTTT.

The gene calls are TRBV6-5 and TRBJ2-7; the match to TRBD1 covers 9 bases. The V and J ends lost 6 bases and 6 bases, in that order; junction bases with no gene match: 12. The CDR3 is 15 residues long. Germline V gene data show CDR1 as MNHEY and CDR2 as SVGAGI. In nucleotides, the CDR3 is TGTGCCAGCAGCCCACTCCGGACAGGGGTAGGCGAGCAGTACTTC. As protein: CASSPLRTGVGEQYF.

The rearrangement uses TRBV6-5 and TRBJ2-3; no clear D gene. In germline, CDR1 is MNHEY, CDR2 SVGAGI. Trimming pared 0 bases from V and 6 bases from J, leaving 13 bases between. The CDR3 covers 15 residues. CDR3 in DNA: TGTGCCAGCAGTTACTCTCGGCAGGCTGGGGATACGCAGTATTTT. It specifies CASSYSRQAGDTQYF.

The chain has TRBV4-3 and TRBJ1-3; D ambiguous. V was pared by 1 base and J by 4 bases, with 8 bases between. The germline CDR1 and CDR2 sequences are LGHNA and YSLEER. This CDR3 is built from 14 residues. The CDR3 region has the DNA TGCGCCAGCAGCCAAGTAAACAGCGGAAACACCATATATTTT. Protein sequence: CASSQVNSGNTIYF.

V and J are TRBV10-2 and TRBJ1-5, with D unclear. The CDR3 runs to 15 residues. V was trimmed by 6 bases and J by 4 bases, leaving 16 bases between them. The germline V gene encodes CDR1 WSHSY and CDR2 SAAADI. In DNA form, the CDR3 reads TGCGCCAGCAGACCCTCGGACGGGATAAATCAGCCCCAGCATTTT. Translated, it gives CASRPSDGINQPQHF.

The chain couples TRBV11-2 to TRBJ2-5, with D hard to call. The CDR3 runs 16 residues. Trimming cost V 8 bases and J 2 bases, with 21 bases left between them. Germline lookup yields CDR1 SGHAT and CDR2 FQNNGV. The CDR3 coding sequence is TGTGCCAGCTCTGTACCTCTTACTCACCTACAAGAGACCCAGTACTTC. Amino acid sequence: CASSVPLTHLQETQYF.

A single count supports this clone. This chain connects TRBV5-4 to TRBJ1-2; 8 nucleotides match TRBD1. The V segment lost 1 base and the J segment 3 bases; nucleotides outside the gene matches: 5. The CDR3 covers 15 residues. Per germline, CDR1 SGHNT and CDR2 YYREEE (reference sequence). CDR3 loop: CASSLLDRDYYGYTF. DNA for the CDR3: TGTGCCAGCAGCTTGTTGGACAGGGACTACTATGGCTACACCTTC.

J is TRBJ1-3 and V is TRBV12-5, with TRBD1 as a possible D gene (5 bases). Germline V CDR1 and CDR2: LGHNT, FRNRAP. V gave up 6 bases and J gave up 1 base, with 10 bases separating them. CDR3 length equals 14 residues. The CDR3 sequence is CASGLAGSGNTIYF. CDR3 nucleotide sequence: TGTGCTAGTGGCCTGGCAGGGTCTGGAAACACCATATATTTT.

V and J are TRBV5-5 and TRBJ2-1; tentative D call: TRBD1 (5 bases). Germline assignment: CDR1 SGHKS and CDR2 YYEKEE (reference sequence). V was cut by 1 base and J by 9 bases, with 11 bases left in between. CDR3 length: 13 residues. The chain's CDR3 is CASSLQGASEQFF. CDR3 sequence (DNA): TGTGCCAGCAGCTTGCAAGGGGCAAGTGAGCAGTTCTTC.

The V gene is TRBV7-2, the J gene TRBJ2-3, with a possible D match to TRBD2 (6 bases). The CDR3 loop spans 16 amino acids. The V gene lost 2 bases and the J gene lost 5 bases, with 17 bases spanning the gap. Germline CDR1 is SGHTA and CDR2 is FQGNSA. The CDR3 DNA is TGTGCCAGCAGCTTATTCGGGACTTACCGAGTAGATACGCAGTATTTT. Amino acids: CASSLFGTYRVDTQYF.

This rearrangement joins TRBV2 to TRBJ1-3, with D tentatively TRBD1 (5 bases). The ends were cut back, 5 bases at V and 2 bases at J, with 13 bases in the middle. Germline values: CDR1 SNHLY, CDR2 FYNNEI. The CDR3 runs 15 residues. The CDR3 is CASSLDSNPGNTIYF. In nucleotides, the CDR3 is TGTGCCAGCAGTCTAGACAGTAACCCTGGAAACACCATATATTTT.

The chain uses TRBV5-6 and TRBJ1-2, with D tentatively TRBD1 (5 bases). Germline assignment: CDR1 SGHDT and CDR2 YYEEEE. This CDR3 contains 13 residues. Trimming cost V 4 bases and J 10 bases, with 17 bases left between them. CDR3: CASSVDSRSYYTF. The CDR3 DNA sequence: TGTGCCAGCAGCGTAGACAGTAGGTCTTACTACACCTTC.

J is TRBJ2-1 and V is TRBV27; maybe TRBD1 (6 bases). Trimming left V 2 bases short and J 10 bases short, with 12 bases between. The germline gives CDR1 MNHEY, CDR2 SMNVEV (reference sequence). The CDR3 is 13 residues long. CDR3 region: CASSLEMGAEQFF. Here the CDR3 DNA reads TGTGCCAGCAGTTTAGAGATGGGGGCCGAGCAGTTCTTC.

This chain joins TRBV2 and TRBJ1-5, with 7 bases that match TRBD1. The germline V gene has CDR1 SNHLY and CDR2 FYNNEI. With V trimmed by 1 base and J by 4 bases, 1 base remained unmatched. This CDR3 spans 14 amino acids. CDR3 residues: CASSEDRGNQPQHF. In DNA, the CDR3 is TGTGCCAGCAGTGAAGACAGGGGTAATCAGCCCCAGCATTTT.

The chain is built from TRBV5-6 and TRBJ1-2; possibly TRBD1 for D (6 bases). The CDR3 contains 15 residues. Trimming cost V 1 base and J 2 bases, with 12 bases left between them. In germline, CDR1 is SGHDT, CDR2 YYEEEE. The DNA for the CDR3 is TGTGCCAGCAGCTTGATATGGCAGGGGAACTATGGCTACACCTTC. Its protein is CASSLIWQGNYGYTF.

The sample holds a few counts of this clone. The chain uses TRBV19 and TRBJ1-6; D is possibly TRBD1 (5 bases). The CDR3 spans 14 residues. The V end was cut by 8 bases, the J end by 5 bases, with 13 bases between. Germline-derived CDR1 and CDR2 are LNHDA and SQIVND (reference sequence). The CDR3 region has the DNA TGTGCCAGTCGCGTCGACAGCAATAATTCACCCCTCCACTTT. As protein: CASRVDSNNSPLHF.

V usage is TRBV5-1 and J usage is TRBJ2-7; weak D call: TRBD2 (5 bases). The CDR3 has 13 amino acids. V shed 2 bases and J shed 3 bases, with 9 bases lying between them. The germline V gene encodes CDR1 SGHRS and CDR2 YFSETQ. CDR3 protein: CASSLGGIYEQYF. In nucleotides, the CDR3 is TGCGCCAGCAGCTTAGGAGGAATCTACGAGCAGTACTTC.

The chain recombines TRBV7-9 with TRBJ2-7; tentative D call: TRBD1 (6 bases). V gave up 5 bases and J gave up 3 bases, with 8 bases separating them. Germline CDR1 is SEHNR and CDR2 is FQNEAQ (reference sequence). The CDR3 totals 12 residues. CDR3 sequence (DNA): TGTGCCAGCAGCAAGGACAGCTACGAGCAGTACTTC. The encoded protein is CASSKDSYEQYF.

This rearrangement joins TRBV29-1 to TRBJ1-5; D is unresolved. Trimming removed 4 bases from V and 4 bases from J, with 14 bases in between. The V gene's germline CDR1 is SQVTM and CDR2 ANQGSEA. The CDR3 length is 14 residues. CDR3 sequence reads: CSVVDTGVNQPQHF. The DNA of the CDR3 is TGCAGCGTTGTAGATACTGGAGTGAATCAGCCCCAGCATTTT.

This rearrangement joins TRBV5-1 to TRBJ2-5; possibly TRBD1 for D (6 bases). V was trimmed by 0 bases and J by 5 bases, leaving 17 bases between them. Germline assignment: CDR1 SGHRS and CDR2 YFSETQ. The CDR3 is made up of 16 amino acids. The CDR3: CASSLGQGPRGETQYF. The CDR3 coding sequence is TGCGCCAGCAGCTTGGGGCAGGGGCCTAGAGGGGAGACCCAGTACTTC.

There are a few counts of this clone. V and J are TRBV6-5 and TRBJ1-2; 7 bases match TRBD1. Looked up from germline, CDR1 is MNHEY and CDR2 is SVGAGI. With V trimmed by 6 bases and J by 0 bases, 7 bases remained unmatched. The CDR3 spans 15 residues. CDR3 DNA: TGTGCCAGCAGCCGTTCCGGGACAGCTAACTATGGCTACACCTTC. It is translated as CASSRSGTANYGYTF.

This rearrangement joins TRBV6-5 to TRBJ1-3; D remains unclear. Germline CDR1 and CDR2: MNHEY and SVGAGI. V lost 6 bases and J 0 bases, leaving 6 bases between the germline ends. The CDR3 has 13 amino acids. Written as DNA, the CDR3 is TGTGCCAGCAGACGGGGCTCTGGAAACACCATATATTTT. Amino acids: CASRRGSGNTIYF.